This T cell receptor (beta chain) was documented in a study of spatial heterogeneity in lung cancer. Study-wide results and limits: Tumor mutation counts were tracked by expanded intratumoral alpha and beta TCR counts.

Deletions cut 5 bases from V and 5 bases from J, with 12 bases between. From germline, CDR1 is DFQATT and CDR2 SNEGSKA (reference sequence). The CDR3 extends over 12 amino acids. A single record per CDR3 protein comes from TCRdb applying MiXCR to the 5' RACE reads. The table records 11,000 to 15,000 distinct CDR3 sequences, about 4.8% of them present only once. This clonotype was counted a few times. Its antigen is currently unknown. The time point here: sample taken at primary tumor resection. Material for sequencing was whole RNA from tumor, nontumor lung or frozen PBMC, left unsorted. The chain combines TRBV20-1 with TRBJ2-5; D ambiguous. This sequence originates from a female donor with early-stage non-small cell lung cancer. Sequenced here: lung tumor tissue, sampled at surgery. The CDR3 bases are TGCAGTGCTCGGCCACCCTCGGAGACCCAGTACTTC. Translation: CSARPPSETQYF.